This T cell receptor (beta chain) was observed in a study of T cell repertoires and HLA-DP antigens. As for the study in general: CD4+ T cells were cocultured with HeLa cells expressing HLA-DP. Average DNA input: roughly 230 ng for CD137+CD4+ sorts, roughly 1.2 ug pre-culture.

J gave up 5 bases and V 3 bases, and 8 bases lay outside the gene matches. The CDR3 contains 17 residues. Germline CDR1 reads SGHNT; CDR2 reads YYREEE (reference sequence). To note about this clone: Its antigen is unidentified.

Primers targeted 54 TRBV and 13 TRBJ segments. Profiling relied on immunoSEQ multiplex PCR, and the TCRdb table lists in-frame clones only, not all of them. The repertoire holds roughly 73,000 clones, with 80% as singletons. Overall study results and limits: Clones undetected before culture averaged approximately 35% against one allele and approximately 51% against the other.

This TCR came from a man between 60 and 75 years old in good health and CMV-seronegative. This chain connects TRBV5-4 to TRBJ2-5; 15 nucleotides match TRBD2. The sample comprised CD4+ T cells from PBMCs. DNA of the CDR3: TGTGCCAGCAGCTCCGCCCGGGGGACTAGCGGGGGGGAGACCCAGTACTTC. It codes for CASSSARGTSGGETQYF.